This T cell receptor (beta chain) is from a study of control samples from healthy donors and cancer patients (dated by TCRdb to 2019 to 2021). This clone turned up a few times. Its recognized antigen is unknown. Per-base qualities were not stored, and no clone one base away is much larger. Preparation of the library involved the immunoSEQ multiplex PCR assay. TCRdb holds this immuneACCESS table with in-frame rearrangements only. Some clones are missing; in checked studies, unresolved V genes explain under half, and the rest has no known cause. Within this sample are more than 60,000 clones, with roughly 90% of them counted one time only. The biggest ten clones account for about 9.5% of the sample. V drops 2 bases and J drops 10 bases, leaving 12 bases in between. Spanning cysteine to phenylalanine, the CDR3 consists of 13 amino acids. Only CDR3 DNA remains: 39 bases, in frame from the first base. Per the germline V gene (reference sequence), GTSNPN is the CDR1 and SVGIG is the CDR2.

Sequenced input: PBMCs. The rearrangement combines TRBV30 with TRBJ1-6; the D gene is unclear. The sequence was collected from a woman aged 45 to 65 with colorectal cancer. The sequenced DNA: TGTGCCTGGAGTCCACAGAAAGGGTCACCCCTCCACTTT. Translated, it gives CAWSPQKGSPLHF. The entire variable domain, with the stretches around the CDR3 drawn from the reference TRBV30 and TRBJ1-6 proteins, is SQTIHQWPATLVQPVGSPLSLECTVEGTSNPNLYWYRQAAGRGLQLLFYSVGIGQISSEVPQNLSASRPQDRQFILSSKKLLLSDSGFYLCAWSPQKGSPLHFGNGTRLTVT.